Sequencing of this TCR beta chain was carried out in a study of cytomegalovirus exposure and HLA in healthy donors. Germline lookup yields CDR1 SGHTA and CDR2 FQGNSA. There are 17 residues in the CDR3. V was clipped by 5 bases and J by 2 bases; unmatched bases: 11. PCR primers comprised 60 Vbeta and 13 Jbeta primers. TCRdb's table, derived via immunoSEQ multiplex PCR, lists solely in-frame clones and lacks some. The sample lists around 200,000 clones, more than 75% occurring once. This cohort consisted of healthy bone marrow donors. The sample holds one count of this clone. The antigen remains unidentified. The study, taken as a whole, reports: CMV serostatus was the sole immune exposure information available. Across donors, presence/absence analyses took sequencing depth to be roughly uniform. For most subjects, TCR beta sequences were reported to predict HLA-A and HLA-B alleles with accuracy.

This TCR came from a woman between 40 and 55 years old in good health and CMV-seronegative. This rearrangement joins TRBV7-2 to TRBJ2-7; 11 positions agree with TRBD2. The sequencing sample was made of PBMCs. CDR3 coding DNA: TGTGCCAGCAGCCGATCCGGGACTAGCGGAGTAACCTACGAGCAGTACTTC. It is translated as CASSRSGTSGVTYEQYF.